The 27 T cell receptor beta chains given below trace back to one sample, sequenced in a study of T cell responses to AZD1222 COVID-19 vaccine. Only in-frame clones appear in the TCRdb table, and some are missing; sequencing was by immunoSEQ multiplex PCR. Among about 180,000 clones, about 90% were seen once, and the ten largest hold approximately 8%. Sequences were derived from peripheral blood, sampled on day 0 of AZD1222 vaccination. The receptors shown here come from an adult in good health.

The V gene is TRBV2, the J gene TRBJ2-5; D gene uncertain. CDR1 SNHLY and CDR2 FYNNEI come from the germline V gene. The CDR3 runs to 15 residues. V was shortened by 7 bases and J by 1 base, with 16 bases between the two germline ends. The CDR3 region has the DNA TGTGCCAGCACCCTTTTACTCGGCCCCCAAGAGACCCAGTACTTC. Residues: CASTLLLGPQETQYF.

The rearrangement uses TRBV7-2 and TRBJ2-3, with 9 positions matching TRBD2. This CDR3 has 16 residues. Germline V gene data show CDR1 as SGHTA and CDR2 as FQGNSA. Trimming took 7 bases from V and 4 from J; bases not matched to a gene: 12. The CDR3 here is CASINLRGGSADTQYF. The DNA for the CDR3 is TGTGCCAGCATCAACCTGCGGGGGGGCTCAGCAGATACGCAGTATTTT.

The chain joins TRBV27 to TRBJ1-1; possibly TRBD1 for D (6 bases). V was pared by 2 bases and J by 3 bases, with 16 bases between. Germline values: CDR1 MNHEY, CDR2 SMNVEV (reference sequence). This CDR3 is built from 16 residues. CDR3 residues: CASSLRGSREHTEAFF. CDR3 sequence (DNA): TGTGCCAGCAGTTTAAGGGGGTCCAGGGAGCACACTGAAGCTTTCTTT.

CDR3 sequence reads: CASSEEFDRNYEQYF. CDR3 DNA sequence: TGTGCCAGCAGTGAAGAGTTTGACAGAAACTACGAGCAGTACTTC. V usage is TRBV2 and J usage is TRBJ2-7; possible D gene TRBD1, 5 bases. V was cut by 1 base and J by 3 bases, with 13 bases left in between. There are 15 residues in the CDR3. Germline V lookup: CDR1 SNHLY, CDR2 FYNNEI.

By share, this clone counts as large (0.1 to 1%). The J gene is TRBJ2-2, the V gene TRBV6-4, with 11 bases fitting TRBD2. The V and J ends lost 6 bases and 6 bases, in that order; junction bases with no gene match: 9. Germline CDR1 is MRHNA and CDR2 is SNTAGT. CDR3 length: 16 residues. This CDR3 is CASSPNSGGESGELFF. The CDR3 DNA follows: TGTGCCAGCAGCCCCAATAGCGGGGGGGAATCCGGGGAGCTGTTTTTT.

This clone was recorded once. CDR3 bases: TGTGCCAGCAGCAAATCGGGCAGGATGAGGGTGAGCAATCAGCCCCAGCATTTT. Protein: CASSKSGRMRVSNQPQHF. The genes are TRBV21-1 and TRBJ1-5. TRBV21-1 is a pseudogene locus. The CDR3 contains 18 residues.

The chain uses TRBV3-1 (or the pseudogene TRBV3-2) and TRBJ2-3, with a weak D call TRBD2 (5 bases). The CDR3 runs to 14 residues. The germline V gene has CDR1 LGHDT and CDR2 YNNKEL (reference sequence). Trimming left V 4 bases short and J 2 bases short, with 10 bases between. The CDR3 coding sequence is TGTGCCAGCAGCCCATCGGGGTACACAGATACGCAGTATTTT. As protein: CASSPSGYTDTQYF.

The chain links TRBV6-2 or TRBV6-3 to TRBJ1-6; tentatively, D is TRBD1 (5 bases). Germline V lookup: CDR1 MNHEY, CDR2 SVGEGT. This CDR3 contains 11 residues. The germline V and J ends were trimmed by 4 bases and 15 bases, with 10 bases remaining between them. The CDR3 DNA sequence: TGTGCCAGCAGTTTCGACAGTCGCCTCCACTTT. Its translation is CASSFDSRLHF.

The chain carries TRBV5-1 and TRBJ2-7, with 8 bases lining up with TRBD2. Per germline, CDR1 SGHRS and CDR2 YFSETQ. The CDR3 consists of 17 residues. The junction had 17 bases not matched to a gene; V was cut back by 9 bases and J by 0 bases. The CDR3 region is CATSVGSGATSSYEQYF. CDR3 DNA: TGCGCCACCTCGGTGGGTAGCGGGGCAACCAGCTCCTACGAGCAGTACTTC.

The V gene is TRBV30, the J gene TRBJ2-7; 8 nucleotides match TRBD1. V lost 0 bases and J lost 3; bases outside the gene matches: 1. Germline lookup yields CDR1 GTSNPN and CDR2 SVGIG (reference sequence). This CDR3 has 13 amino acids. Written as DNA, the CDR3 is TGTGCCTGGAGTGTTGGACAGGGCTACGAGCAGTACTTC. This encodes CAWSVGQGYEQYF.

The rearrangement joins TRBV28 to TRBJ1-3; D perhaps matches TRBD1 (6 bases). Germline values: CDR1 MDHEN, CDR2 SYDVKM. This CDR3 spans 16 amino acids. V dropped 1 base and J dropped 0 bases, with 10 bases sitting between them. The CDR3 here is CASSLFRGASGNTIYF. The DNA of the CDR3 is TGTGCCAGCAGTTTATTCCGGGGGGCCTCTGGAAACACCATATATTTT.

This clone was counted a single time. The chain employs TRBV2 and TRBJ1-2; 10 bases match TRBD1. After removal of 10 bases from V and 6 bases from J, the junction contained 8 bases not matched to a gene. Germline CDR1 and CDR2: SNHLY and FYNNEI. The CDR3 runs to 13 residues. The CDR3 coding sequence is TGTGCCACCCAGCGGGGACAGGGGAATGGCTACACCTTC. Translating it yields CATQRGQGNGYTF.

The chain links TRBV27 to TRBJ2-1, with D unclear. Deletions cut 5 bases from V and 0 bases from J, with 11 bases between. The CDR3 has 15 amino acids. Germline V lookup: CDR1 MNHEY, CDR2 SMNVEV (reference sequence). This CDR3 is CASSIFRGSYNEQFF. In DNA, the CDR3 is TGTGCCAGCAGTATTTTCCGAGGCTCCTACAATGAGCAGTTCTTC.

This clone was seen a handful of times. This chain connects TRBV19 to TRBJ1-5, with a possible D match to TRBD1 (6 bases). The V end was cut by 4 bases, the J end by 2 bases, with 12 bases between. CDR1 LNHDA and CDR2 SQIVND come from the germline V gene (reference sequence). The CDR3 runs 15 residues. In nucleotides, the CDR3 is TGTGCCAGTAGTACGCTGGACAGAGGCAATCAGCCCCAGCATTTT. Translated: CASSTLDRGNQPQHF.

This chain links TRBV3-1 (or the pseudogene TRBV3-2) with TRBJ2-1, with unresolved D. The ends were cut back, 1 base at V and 12 bases at J, with 10 bases in the middle. The CDR3 loop spans 12 amino acids. Germline assignment: CDR1 LGHDT and CDR2 YNNKEL (reference sequence). Here the CDR3 DNA reads TGTGCCAGCAGCCAAGTGGAACGAAGGCAGTTCTTC. It translates to CASSQVERRQFF.

The chain recombines TRBV6-1 with TRBJ1-1, with a tentative D call TRBD1 (6 bases). This CDR3 contains 14 residues. Germline CDR1 is MNHNS and CDR2 is SASEGT. The V end lost 2 bases, the J end lost 5 bases, and 12 bases lay between the germline ends. The CDR3: CASSERGMGTEAFF. The CDR3 DNA reads as TGTGCCAGCAGTGAAAGGGGGATGGGAACTGAAGCTTTCTTT.

In DNA, the CDR3 is TGTGCCAGCAGTTCACGACAGGGCTCGAGGGCTGAAGCTTTCTTT. It encodes CASSSRQGSRAEAFF. The J gene is TRBJ1-1, the V gene TRBV27; TRBD1 matches at 7 bases. CDR3 size: 15 residues. With 4 bases clipped from V and 6 bases from J, the junction kept 11 bases outside the gene matches. Looked up from germline, CDR1 is MNHEY and CDR2 is SMNVEV (reference sequence).

The J gene is TRBJ1-3, the V gene TRBV12-5; TRBD1 might be the D (6 bases). The CDR3 sequence is 12 residues long. Per germline, CDR1 LGHNT and CDR2 FRNRAP. The V end lost 4 bases, the J end lost 10 bases, and 11 bases lay between the germline ends. CDR3 DNA sequence: TGTGCTAGTGGTTCGGAAGGGGGTACCATATATTTT. This translates into CASGSEGGTIYF.

This chain uses TRBV6-5 with TRBJ2-5; D is uncertain. Trimming pared 6 bases from V and 5 bases from J, leaving 7 bases between. Per the germline V gene, CDR1 is MNHEY and CDR2 is SVGAGI. This CDR3 is built from 11 residues. CDR3 sequence (DNA): TGTGCCAGCAGCCTCTCCGAGACCCAGTACTTC. Translated: CASSLSETQYF.

In its sample, this clone was seen a few times. V is TRBV7-8 and J is TRBJ2-1; weak D call: TRBD2 (5 bases). This CDR3 is built from 16 residues. The V and J ends lost 4 bases and 6 bases respectively, with 19 bases between them. Germline CDR1 and CDR2: SGHVS and FQNEAQ. The chain's CDR3 is CASSYPRGPGPNEQFF. CDR3 nucleotides: TGTGCCAGCAGCTACCCCCGGGGTCCTGGCCCCAATGAGCAGTTCTTC.

The chain employs TRBV29-1 and TRBJ1-1, with D hard to call. The CDR3 spans 13 residues. Deletions cut 1 base from V and 0 bases from J, with 6 bases between. Germline V CDR1 and CDR2: SQVTM, ANQGSEA. The CDR3 region is CSVEAGMNTEAFF. CDR3 sequence (DNA): TGCAGCGTTGAAGCCGGAATGAACACTGAAGCTTTCTTT.

This chain connects TRBV3-1 (or the pseudogene TRBV3-2) to TRBJ1-2; the D gene is possibly TRBD1 (6 bases). Germline V gene data show CDR1 as LGHDT and CDR2 as YNNKEL (reference sequence). Trimming pared 0 bases from V and 5 bases from J, leaving 22 bases between. This CDR3 contains 18 residues. As DNA, the CDR3 is TGTGCCAGCAGCCAAGAGGGAGGGGGGGCTCGACCGATTTATGGCTACACCTTC. Amino acid sequence: CASSQEGGGARPIYGYTF.

In this sample, this clone turned up a few times. V gene TRBV9 combines with J gene TRBJ2-7, with D hard to call. The germline CDR1 and CDR2 sequences are SGDLS and YYNGEE. V gave up 2 bases and J gave up 5 bases, with 14 bases separating them. The CDR3 has 14 residues. The CDR3 region has the DNA TGTGCCAGCAGCGTTTCTACGCAGACGGACGAGCAGTACTTC. Residues: CASSVSTQTDEQYF.

The rearrangement links TRBV7-6 to TRBJ2-7; D tentatively fits TRBD1 or TRBD2 (5 bases each). Per the germline V gene, CDR1 is SGHVS and CDR2 is FNYEAQ. With 7 bases removed from V and 2 bases from J, the gap between germline ends came to 18 bases. This CDR3 is 15 amino acids long. This chain's CDR3 is CASTSAGARTYEQYF. The CDR3 nucleotides are TGTGCCAGCACCTCCGCCGGGGCGAGAACCTACGAGCAGTACTTC.

The chain joins TRBV15 to TRBJ2-5; the D gene is possibly TRBD1 (7 bases). Germline CDR1 and CDR2: LNHNV and YYDKDF (reference sequence). The CDR3 is made up of 17 amino acids. The V gene lost 5 bases and the J gene lost 1 base, with 20 bases spanning the gap. The CDR3 loop reads CATSPRGRGATQETQYF. The CDR3 DNA reads TGTGCCACCAGCCCTCGGGGCAGGGGGGCTACCCAAGAGACCCAGTACTTC.

V gene TRBV28 combines with J gene TRBJ1-1; no definite D call. Deletions cut 5 bases from V and 2 bases from J, with 12 bases between. This CDR3 spans 14 amino acids. Germline V gives CDR1 MDHEN, CDR2 SYDVKM. The CDR3 spells CASSPRMFNTEAFF. The CDR3 DNA reads TGTGCCAGCAGTCCACGGATGTTCAACACTGAAGCTTTCTTT. Looking up the rest from reference TRBV28 and TRBJ1-1 gives the full variable domain: DVKVTQSSRYLVKRTGEKVFLECVQDMDHENMFWYRQDPGLGLRLIYFSYDVKMKEKGDIPEGYSVSREKKERFSLILESASTNQTSMYLCASSPRMFNTEAFFGQGTRLTVV.

This clone was picked up a small number of times. The J gene is TRBJ1-5, the V gene TRBV28; 9 nucleotides match TRBD1. Trimming cost V 3 bases and J 7 bases; bases outside gene matches: 13. CDR1 is MDHEN, CDR2 SYDVKM, per germline. CDR3 size: 17 residues. CDR3 loop: CASSLGTGLPSGQPQHF. DNA for the CDR3: TGTGCCAGCAGTTTGGGGACAGGGCTTCCTTCGGGCCAGCCCCAGCATTTT.